This paragraph reports one TCR beta chain. The data are from a study of cytomegalovirus exposure and HLA in healthy donors. Trimming stripped 4 bases from V and 0 bases from J, with 7 bases between. Looked up from germline, CDR1 is GTSNPN and CDR2 is SVGIG (reference sequence). This CDR3 contains 14 residues. The PCR made use of 60 Vbeta and 13 Jbeta primers. Data came from immunoSEQ multiplex PCR; TCRdb stores just in-frame clones and leaves some out. The table records around 130,000 clones, over 70% of them present only once. The J gene is TRBJ1-6, the V gene TRBV30; D uncertain. This sequence was found in a woman aged 18-29 years in good health and CMV-seronegative. Sequencing was done on a sample of PBMCs. Here the CDR3 reads CAWMRSSYNSPLHF. In nucleotides, the CDR3 is TGTGCCTGGATGCGAAGCTCCTATAATTCACCCCTCCACTTT.